The 20 T cell receptor beta chains listed next were all sequenced from one sample in a study of T cell changes during pregnancy in multiple sclerosis. Data came from immunoSEQ multiplex PCR; TCRdb stores just in-frame clones and leaves some out. The data contain 60,000 to 75,000 clones, 90% to 95% of them singletons. The sequencing here drew on peripheral blood, taken before pregnancy. Receptors originate from a female donor with multiple sclerosis, enrolled in a pregnancy study.

This chain links TRBV6-4 with TRBJ2-3; D is possibly TRBD1 (5 bases). The CDR3 covers 13 residues. Germline CDR1 is MRHNA and CDR2 is SNTAGT. Trimming left V 8 bases short and J 5 bases short, with 14 bases between. In nucleotides, the CDR3 is TGTGCCAGCGGGGAAGGGGCCCGAGATACGCAGTATTTT. Protein sequence: CASGEGARDTQYF.

There are a few counts of this clone. In nucleotides, the CDR3 is TGTGCCAGCAGCCCCTGGGACAGACCCTACGAGCAGTACTTC. This sequence encodes CASSPWDRPYEQYF. The rearrangement links TRBV11-3 to TRBJ2-7, with TRBD1 matching over 7 bases. V lost 5 bases to trimming and J lost 2 bases; unmatched junction nucleotides: 6. This CDR3 has 14 amino acids. Germline CDR1 and CDR2: SGHNT and YENEEA. Complete variable domain (other parts from reference TRBV11-3 and TRBJ2-7): EAGVVQSPRYKIIEKKQPVAFWCNPISGHNTLYWYLQNLGQGPELLIRYENEEAVDDSQLPKDRFSAERLKGVDSTLKIQPAELGDSAVYLCASSPWDRPYEQYFGPGTRLTVT.

The V gene is TRBV5-1, the J gene TRBJ2-2, with TRBD2 as a possible D gene (5 bases). Trimming pared 2 bases from V and 2 bases from J, leaving 7 bases between. The CDR3 sequence is 14 residues long. Germline values: CDR1 SGHRS, CDR2 YFSETQ. Written as DNA, the CDR3 is TGCGCCAGCAGCTTAGCGGTTAACACCGGGGAGCTGTTTTTT. Translating it yields CASSLAVNTGELFF.

The V call is TRBV7-9, the J call TRBJ2-4; possibly TRBD1 for D (6 bases). Trimming took off 6 bases at V and 6 bases at J, with 12 bases between the two ends. The CDR3 sequence is 13 residues long. The germline CDR1 and CDR2 sequences are SEHNR and FQNEAQ (reference sequence). CDR3 loop: CASSPQGLNIQYF. In nucleotides, the CDR3 is TGTGCCAGCAGTCCTCAGGGGTTAAACATTCAGTACTTC.

CDR3 coding DNA: TGCGCCAGCAGCCAAGGGACGCAGGGGGCAAACACCTATGGCTACACCTTC. It specifies CASSQGTQGANTYGYTF. The chain links TRBV4-3 to TRBJ1-2, with TRBD1 identical over 8 bases. Per the germline V gene, CDR1 is LGHNA and CDR2 is YSLEER. V gave up 1 base and J gave up 4 bases; unmatched junction bases: 11. The CDR3 runs to 17 residues.

The chain employs TRBV25-1 and TRBJ1-6; 7 bases are a match to TRBD1. CDR1 and CDR2 from the germline V gene are MGHDK and SYGVNS. The ends lost 3 bases at V and 1 base at J; junction bases unmatched: 6. The CDR3 loop spans 17 amino acids. CDR3 in DNA: TGTGCCAGCAGTGACTTAGACAGGGATTCCTATAATTCACCCCTCCACTTT. It encodes CASSDLDRDSYNSPLHF.

The gene calls are TRBV19 and TRBJ2-7; 7 nucleotides agree with TRBD1. This CDR3 region has 14 residues. The V segment lost 9 bases and the J segment 3 bases; nucleotides outside the gene matches: 11. Germline loops: CDR1 LNHDA, CDR2 SQIVND (reference sequence). The CDR3 loop is CARKTWDRGYEQYF. The CDR3 nucleotides are TGTGCCAGGAAAACCTGGGACAGAGGCTACGAGCAGTACTTC.

V is TRBV6-4 and J is TRBJ2-1, with 10 bases identical to TRBD1. Losses at the gene ends were 6 bases for V and 8 bases for J; bases not matched to a gene: 7. The CDR3 spans 14 residues. Germline V gene lookup returns CDR1 MRHNA and CDR2 SNTAGT. CDR3 sequence: CASRRQGAADEQFF. The CDR3, as DNA: TGTGCCAGCAGAAGACAGGGGGCAGCGGATGAGCAGTTCTTC.

J is TRBJ1-2 and V is TRBV5-4, with 10 positions matching TRBD1. With 4 bases clipped from V and 1 base from J, the junction kept 4 bases outside the gene matches. The CDR3 contains 15 residues. Germline V gives CDR1 SGHNT, CDR2 YYREEE (reference sequence). The CDR3 nucleotides are TGTGCCAGCAGCCCGGACAGGGGGTTTAACTATGGCTACACCTTC. This codes for CASSPDRGFNYGYTF.

The J gene is TRBJ1-2, the V gene TRBV30; D uncertain. CDR3 length: 10 residues. Trimming took 3 bases from V and 6 from J, leaving 5 bases between them. The germline gives CDR1 GTSNPN, CDR2 SVGIG (reference sequence). The CDR3 spells CAWSGNGYTF. CDR3 nucleotide sequence: TGTGCCTGGAGCGGGAATGGCTACACCTTC.

The rearrangement links TRBV6-4 to TRBJ1-1; D possibly corresponds to TRBD1 (6 bases). The V gene lost 2 bases and the J gene lost 10 bases, with 14 bases spanning the gap. This CDR3 is 13 amino acids long. The germline CDR1 and CDR2 sequences are MRHNA and SNTAGT. The CDR3 loop reads CASSDRIQGIAFF. CDR3 coding DNA: TGTGCCAGCAGTGACCGAATACAGGGAATAGCTTTCTTT.

The V gene is TRBV27, the J gene TRBJ1-2; 8 positions agree with TRBD1. CDR3 size: 17 residues. V dropped 0 bases and J dropped 8; count of bases not matched to a gene: 14. The germline V gene has CDR1 MNHEY and CDR2 SMNVEV (reference sequence). The CDR3 bases are TGTGCCAGCAGTTTATCGCGATTCCAGGGGGCGTCGGACGGCTACACCTTC. Its translation is CASSLSRFQGASDGYTF.

The V call is TRBV7-9, the J call TRBJ1-1, with D tentatively TRBD1 (5 bases). The CDR3 is 14 amino acids. Looked up from germline, CDR1 is SEHNR and CDR2 is FQNEAQ (reference sequence). Deletions cut 5 bases from V and 11 bases from J, with 21 bases between. CDR3 coding DNA: TGTGCCAGCAGCGCAGTGGCTCTTTACCCAGGGGCTTTCTTT. It specifies CASSAVALYPGAFF.

This clone was seen a single time. The DNA for the CDR3 is TGTGCCAGCAGCCCCGGCCCGAGACTAGCGGGGGCCCACACAGATACGCAGTATTTT. Translating it yields CASSPGPRLAGAHTDTQYF. This chain links TRBV7-2 with TRBJ2-3, with 12 bases that match TRBD2. CDR3 length equals 19 residues. J gave up 2 bases and V 5 bases, and 14 bases lay outside the gene matches. Germline assignment: CDR1 SGHTA and CDR2 FQGNSA.

The chain recombines TRBV11-2 with TRBJ1-2, with 7 bases fitting TRBD1. V was pared by 5 bases and J by 4 bases, with 10 bases of the junction left unmatched. CDR3 length: 15 amino acids. Germline loops: CDR1 SGHAT, CDR2 FQNNGV. CDR3 nucleotide sequence: TGTGCCAGCAGCCCGGGGGACAGCTCCTTCTATGGCTACACCTTC. This codes for CASSPGDSSFYGYTF.

The gene calls are TRBV7-2 and TRBJ1-1; a possible D gene is TRBD1 (6 bases). Germline V gene sequence: CDR1 SGHTA, CDR2 FQGNSA. The CDR3 has 14 amino acids. The V and J ends lost 6 bases and 2 bases respectively, with 13 bases between them. CDR3 protein: CASSWDTINTEAFF. CDR3 sequence (DNA): TGTGCCAGCAGTTGGGACACTATTAACACTGAAGCTTTCTTT.

The chain has TRBV23-1 and TRBJ1-1; TRBD1 is a possible D gene (5 bases). TRBV23-1 is identified as an open reading frame with a role that is uncertain. The CDR3 runs to 18 residues. V was cut by 4 bases and J by 6 bases, with 27 bases left in between. CDR3 in DNA: TGCGCCAGCAGTCCCGGGGGGTACTCAGTACATGGGGGAGCTGAAGCTTTCTTT. Translated, it gives CASSPGGYSVHGGAEAFF.

This rearrangement joins TRBV5-1 to TRBJ2-5, with D maybe TRBD1 (6 bases). Germline values: CDR1 SGHRS, CDR2 YFSETQ. The CDR3 is made up of 14 amino acids. Trimming removed 0 bases from V and 4 bases from J, with 10 bases in between. The CDR3 nucleotides are TGCGCCAGCAGCTTGGGGGGGCCCGGAGAGACCCAGTACTTC. Encoded protein: CASSLGGPGETQYF.

The V and J genes are TRBV4-1 and TRBJ1-6; possible D gene TRBD1, 5 bases. CDR1 MGHRA and CDR2 YSYEKL come from the germline V gene. CDR3 length: 17 amino acids. Deletions cut 0 bases from V and 1 base from J, with 10 bases between. CDR3 in amino acids: CASSQEGQGSYNSPLHF. The CDR3, as DNA: TGCGCCAGCAGCCAAGAAGGGCAGGGATCCTATAATTCACCCCTCCACTTT.

This chain uses TRBV7-2 with TRBJ2-1; no clear D. This CDR3 contains 13 residues. Trimming pared 4 bases from V and 9 bases from J, leaving 13 bases between. Germline V CDR1 and CDR2: SGHTA, FQGNSA. In nucleotides, the CDR3 is TGTGCCAGCAGCTCAGACCCCGGGTTTGAGCAGTTCTTC. This codes for CASSSDPGFEQFF. Based on the CDR3 plus reference TRBV7-2 and TRBJ2-1, the full variable domain is GAGVSQSPSNKVTEKGKDVELRCDPISGHTALYWYRQSLGQGLEFLIYFQGNSAPDKSGLPSDRFSAERTGGSVSTLTIQRTQQEDSAVYLCASSSDPGFEQFFGPGTRLTVL.